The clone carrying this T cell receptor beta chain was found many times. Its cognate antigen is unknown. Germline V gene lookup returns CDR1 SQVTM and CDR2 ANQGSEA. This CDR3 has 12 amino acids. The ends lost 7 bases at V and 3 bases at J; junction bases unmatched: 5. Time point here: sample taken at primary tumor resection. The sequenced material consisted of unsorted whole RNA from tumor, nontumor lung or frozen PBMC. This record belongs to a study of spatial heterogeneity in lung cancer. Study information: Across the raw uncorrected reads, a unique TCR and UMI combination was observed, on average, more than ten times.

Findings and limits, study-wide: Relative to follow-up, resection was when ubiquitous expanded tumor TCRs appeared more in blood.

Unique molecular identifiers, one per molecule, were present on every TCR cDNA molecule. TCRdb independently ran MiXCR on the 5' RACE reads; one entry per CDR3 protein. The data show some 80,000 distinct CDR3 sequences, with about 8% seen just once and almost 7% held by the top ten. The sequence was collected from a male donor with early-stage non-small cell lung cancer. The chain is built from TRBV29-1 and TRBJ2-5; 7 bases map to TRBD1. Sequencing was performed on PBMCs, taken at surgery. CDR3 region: CSAGGREETQYF. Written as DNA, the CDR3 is TGCAGCGCAGGGGGACGGGAAGAGACCCAGTACTTC. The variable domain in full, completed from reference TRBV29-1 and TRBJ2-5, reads SAVISQKPSRDICQRGTSLTIQCQVDSQVTMMFWYRQQPGQSLTLIATANQGSEATYESGFVIDKFPISRPNLTFSTLTVSNMSPEDSSIYLCSAGGREETQYFGPGTRLLVL.